Listed below are T cell receptor beta chains from one sample, sequenced in a study of technical replicates of blood from a few donors. Assay: immunoSEQ multiplex PCR; the TCRdb copy retains only in-frame clones and omits some. The sample yields approximately 65,000 clones, roughly 86% seen once. Specimen: PBMCs. The receptors shown here come from a human donor in good health. Some clones in this sample may be carry-over from other donors' samples. Both conserved end residues are part of each CDR3. Fields, in order: CDR3 protein, CDR3 DNA, V gene, D gene, J gene, clone size. A D gene is named only where the DNA matches it firmly. Where a row states a size, it is once, few, many or the class of an expanded clone; other rows omit it.

CASSWTVNTEAFF	TGTGCCAGCAGCTGGACTGTGAACACTGAAGCTTTCTTT	TRBV14	-	TRBJ1-1	-
CSGAGTGTEKLFF	TGCAGCGGGGCTGGGACAGGGACTGAAAAACTGTTTTTT	TRBV29-1	TRBD1	TRBJ1-4	-
CASSLTSGYHNEQFF	TGTGCCAGCAGCCTGACTAGCGGGTATCACAATGAGCAGTTCTTC	TRBV7-2	TRBD2	TRBJ2-1	-
CASSRQSGSYEQYF	TGTGCCAGCAGTCGACAGTCAGGGTCCTACGAGCAGTACTTC	TRBV6-5	-	TRBJ2-7	-
CASSSGGRWETQYF	TGTGCCAGCAGCTCCGGGGGGCGGTGGGAGACCCAGTACTTC	TRBV7-6	-	TRBJ2-5	-
CASRRTGRTYNEQFF	TGTGCCAGCAGGAGAACAGGGAGAACCTACAATGAGCAGTTCTTC	TRBV6-5	-	TRBJ2-1	-
CASSLSTSGSYEQYF	TGTGCCAGCAGCTTAAGCACTAGCGGGAGCTACGAGCAGTACTTC	TRBV7-3	TRBD2	TRBJ2-7	-
CASSILLAGTDTQYF	TGTGCCAGTAGTATCTTACTAGCGGGCACAGATACGCAGTATTTT	TRBV19	TRBD2	TRBJ2-3	-
CASSSSDTYNEQFF	TGTGCCAGCAGCTCGTCGGACACTTACAATGAGCAGTTCTTC	TRBV7-9	-	TRBJ2-1	-
CAGRQGTRTEAFF	TGTGCCGGTCGACAGGGTACGAGGACTGAAGCTTTCTTT	TRBV28	TRBD1	TRBJ1-1	-
CAIPAGAAEAFF	TGTGCCATTCCGGCGGGGGCCGCTGAAGCTTTCTTT	TRBV13	-	TRBJ1-1	-
CASSPGQGEKLFF	TGTGCCAGCAGCCCCGGACAGGGAGAAAAACTGTTTTTT	TRBV7-2	TRBD1	TRBJ1-4	-
CATSNREGLTDTQYF	TGTGCCACCTCGAACCGGGAAGGTCTTACAGATACGCAGTATTTT	TRBV19	-	TRBJ2-3	-
CASTHQGSSNQPQHF	TGTGCCAGTACCCACCAGGGTAGTAGCAATCAGCCCCAGCATTTT	TRBV19	-	TRBJ1-5	-
CASSATGGWSPLHF	TGTGCCAGCTCAGCCACAGGGGGCTGGTCACCCCTCCACTTT	TRBV18	TRBD1	TRBJ1-6	-
CASPSFTEAFF	TGTGCCAGCCCTTCCTTCACTGAAGCTTTCTTT	TRBV5-5	-	TRBJ1-1	-
CASLPGGIPHNSPLHF	TGTGCCAGTCTACCGGGGGGAATCCCCCATAATTCACCCCTCCACTTT	TRBV19	-	TRBJ1-6	-
CASSQEVSGEQYF	TGCGCCAGCAGCCAAGAGGTCTCCGGCGAGCAGTACTTC	TRBV4-3	-	TRBJ2-7	-
CASSGTGFQPQHF	TGTGCCAGCAGTGGGACAGGGTTCCAGCCCCAGCATTTT	TRBV6-1	TRBD1	TRBJ1-5	few
CASSQEGGQGAGYGYTF	TGCGCCAGCAGCCAAGAGGGGGGGCAGGGGGCAGGGTATGGCTACACCTTC	TRBV4-3	TRBD1	TRBJ1-2	-
CASSQRQGRTKNIQYF	TGTGCCAGCAGCCAACGACAGGGTCGGACCAAAAACATTCAGTACTTC	TRBV7-8	TRBD1	TRBJ2-4	-
CASSLGPSGVGETQYF	TGTGCCAGCAGCTTAGGTCCCTCAGGTGTTGGAGAGACCCAGTACTTC	TRBV7-9	-	TRBJ2-5	-
CAWSRLAGRYEQYF	TGTGCCTGGAGTAGACTAGCGGGACGCTACGAGCAGTACTTC	TRBV30	TRBD2	TRBJ2-7	-
CASSLGPTSTWPQHF	TGTGCCAGCAGCTTGGGACCGACATCTACATGGCCCCAGCATTTT	TRBV5-4	-	TRBJ1-5	-
CASSRPGTGMQETQYF	TGTGCCAGCAGCCGCCCCGGGACAGGGATGCAAGAGACCCAGTACTTC	TRBV2	TRBD1	TRBJ2-5	-